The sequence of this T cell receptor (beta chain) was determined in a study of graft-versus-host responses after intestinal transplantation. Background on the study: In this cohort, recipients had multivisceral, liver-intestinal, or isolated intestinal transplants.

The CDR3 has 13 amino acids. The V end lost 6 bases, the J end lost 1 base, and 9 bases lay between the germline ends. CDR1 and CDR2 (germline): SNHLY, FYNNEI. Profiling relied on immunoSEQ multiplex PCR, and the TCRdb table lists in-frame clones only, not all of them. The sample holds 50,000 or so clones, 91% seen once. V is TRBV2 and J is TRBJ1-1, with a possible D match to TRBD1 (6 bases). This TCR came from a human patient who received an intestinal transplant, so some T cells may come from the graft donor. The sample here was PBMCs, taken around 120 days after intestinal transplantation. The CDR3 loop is CASRGHPNTEAFF. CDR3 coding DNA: TGTGCCAGCAGGGGACACCCGAACACTGAAGCTTTCTTT.